One and the same sample provided the 21 T cell receptor beta chains below, sequenced in a study of T cell clonality in common variable immunodeficiency. Clones were read by immunoSEQ multiplex PCR, and TCRdb kept only the in-frame ones, dropping some. Singletons are absent from the sample, which has some 40,000 clones. Sequenced input: peripheral blood mononuclear cells. These receptors were collected from a person aged 18-70 years in good health.

This clone was counted many times. The CDR3 end is not reached by the read, which stops 3 residues before it; the germline J gene fills it in. The chain is built from TRBV20-1 and TRBJ2-7; 9 nucleotides align to TRBD1. J gave up 2 bases and V 6 bases, and 8 bases lay outside the gene matches. The CDR3 length is 14 residues. CDR1 and CDR2 (germline): DFQATT, SNEGSKA (reference sequence). This chain's CDR3 is CSAAPTGGTYEQYF. The CDR3 DNA, read in part, is TGCAGTGCAGCGCCGACAGGGGGGACCTACGAG.

This clone was detected many times. The sequence runs out 3 residues before the end of the CDR3; the remainder is reconstructed from the germline J gene. V and J are TRBV20-1 and TRBJ1-6, with 7 bases aligning to TRBD1. There are 12 residues in the CDR3. The V gene's germline CDR1 is DFQATT and CDR2 SNEGSKA (reference sequence). The trim removed 4 bases at V and 7 bases at J, leaving 1 base unmatched. The CDR3 loop reads CSANRGNSPLHF. CDR3 DNA, as far as it was read: TGCAGTGCTAACAGGGGCAATTCACCC.

This clone was detected ten times or more. The read stops 3 residues short of the end of the CDR3; the missing end is completed from the germline J gene. The chain links TRBV7-9 to TRBJ2-5; 7 nucleotides align to TRBD2. The CDR3 spans 14 residues. After removal of 6 bases from V and 3 bases from J, the junction contained 7 bases not matched to a gene. CDR1 and CDR2 (germline): SEHNR, FQNEAQ (reference sequence). The sequenced part of the CDR3 DNA is TGTGCCAGCAGGTGGAGTGGGGGGGAAGAGACC. This encodes CASRWSGGEET. The entire CDR3 protein is CASRWSGGEETQYF.

Ten or more counts support this clone. The CDR3 is cut off 3 residues early in the read; its end comes from the germline J gene. The chain joins TRBV12-3 or TRBV12-4 to TRBJ2-7, with D maybe TRBD1 (5 bases). The CDR3 loop spans 14 amino acids. The V end lost 1 base, the J end lost 2 bases, and 9 bases lay between the germline ends. Partial CDR3 DNA: TGTGCCAGCAGTTTAGGCAGGGCCGCCTACGAG. As protein: CASSLGRAAYE. The whole CDR3 protein is CASSLGRAAYEQYF.

This clone was recorded at least ten times. The observed sequence ends 3 residues before the CDR3 terminus, with the missing tail filled in from the germline J gene. The chain combines TRBV6-1 with TRBJ1-5, with D tentatively TRBD1 (6 bases). The V end was cut by 2 bases, the J end by 0 bases, with 14 bases between. CDR1 and CDR2 (germline): MNHNS, SASEGT. The CDR3 spans 17 residues. CDR3 DNA, as far as it was read: TGTGCCAGCAGTGAACCCGGACAGCTACATAGCAATCAGCCC. Encoded protein: CASSEPGQLHSNQP. The complete CDR3 protein is CASSEPGQLHSNQPQHF.

This clone has just a few counts. The read terminates 3 residues ahead of where the CDR3 ends, so the germline J gene completes it. This chain connects TRBV7-9 to TRBJ1-1, with D perhaps TRBD1 (5 bases). CDR1 SEHNR and CDR2 FQNEAQ come from the germline V gene (reference sequence). The CDR3 runs to 14 residues. V was clipped by 2 bases and J by 6 bases, with 13 bases between them. CDR3 in amino acids: CASSLTETAPEAFF. The sequenced CDR3 bases are TGTGCCAGCAGCTTAACCGAGACAGCCCCTGAA.

There are many counts of this clone. The observed sequence ends 3 residues before the CDR3 terminus, with the missing tail filled in from the germline J gene. The chain is built from TRBV24-1 and TRBJ2-5; D possibly corresponds to TRBD1 (6 bases). Germline CDR1 is KGHDR and CDR2 is SFDVKD. The CDR3 runs 15 residues. Trimming took off 3 bases at V and 1 base at J, with 11 bases between the two ends. This CDR3 reads CATSDPGTFQETQYF. Incomplete CDR3 DNA: TGTGCCACCAGTGATCCCGGGACATTCCAAGAGACC.

This clone was picked up many times. Read sequence stops 3 residues before the CDR3 end, and the germline J gene provides the missing end. This sample also contains other DNA sequences that code for the same CDR3. The rearrangement links TRBV5-1 to TRBJ1-2; 9 bases agree with TRBD1. CDR3 length equals 16 residues. With V trimmed by 0 bases and J by 4 bases, 7 bases remained unmatched. CDR1 and CDR2 from the germline V gene are SGHRS and YFSETQ. CDR3 bases read: TGCGCCAGCAGCTTGGGTGACAGGGGGAAGGGCTATGGC. Residues: CASSLGDRGKGYG. The CDR3 in its entirety is CASSLGDRGKGYGYTF.

As to this clone: The read falls 3 residues short of the CDR3 end, and the missing part is taken from the germline J gene. V usage is TRBV6-1 and J usage is TRBJ2-4, with 10 bases matching TRBD1. Germline V CDR1 and CDR2: MNHNS, SASEGT. The CDR3 extends over 14 amino acids. The part of the CDR3 DNA that was read is TGTGCCAGCAGTGAAGGACAGGGGGCATATGGT. Protein product: CASSEGQGAYG. The whole CDR3 sequence is CASSEGQGAYGQYF.

This clone appeared many times. Read coverage stops 3 residues before the CDR3 terminus; the germline J gene supplies the remainder. The chain uses TRBV20-1 and TRBJ2-5; tentative D call: TRBD1 (6 bases). This CDR3 spans 12 amino acids. V lost 3 bases to trimming and J lost 6 bases, with 11 bases between them. CDR1 and CDR2 (germline): DFQATT, SNEGSKA (reference sequence). The CDR3 DNA, read in part, is TGCAGTGCTAGGGGGGCCCTCCAGACC. Translating it yields CSARGALQT. The CDR3 in full is CSARGALQTQYF.

This clone was detected ten times or more. The CDR3 end lies 3 residues beyond the end of the read and is filled in from the germline J gene. J is TRBJ1-1 and V is TRBV28; 9 bases fit TRBD1. This CDR3 has 14 amino acids. The germline gives CDR1 MDHEN, CDR2 SYDVKM. V shed 7 bases and J 4 bases; nucleotides not matched to a gene: 7. The CDR3: CASNPGQGFTEAFF. The sequenced part of the CDR3 DNA is TGTGCCAGCAACCCGGGACAGGGTTTCACTGAA.

This clone was found many times. The read ends 3 residues early relative to the CDR3; the germline J gene fills the gap. The genes are TRBV6-4 and TRBJ2-2; the D is unclear. The CDR3 runs to 16 residues. The germline V gene encodes CDR1 MRHNA and CDR2 SNTAGT. The V gene lost 0 bases and the J gene lost 4 bases, with 12 bases spanning the gap. Here the CDR3 reads CASSDSYTIGTGELFF. The CDR3 bases that were read are TGTGCCAGCAGTGACTCATACACTATCGGCACCGGGGAG.

In this sample, this clone turned up many times. Read sequence stops 3 residues before the CDR3 end, and the germline J gene provides the missing end. The V gene is TRBV20-1, the J gene TRBJ1-2, with 10 bases lining up with TRBD1. Germline CDR1 reads DFQATT; CDR2 reads SNEGSKA (reference sequence). This CDR3 has 12 amino acids. Trimming cost V 3 bases and J 5 bases; bases outside gene matches: 0. Partial CDR3 DNA: TGCAGTGCTAGGGGACAGGGGTATGGC. This gives the protein CSARGQGYG. The CDR3 as a whole reads CSARGQGYGYTF.

In its sample, this clone was seen many times. The sequence runs out 3 residues before the end of the CDR3; the remainder is reconstructed from the germline J gene. The chain links TRBV19 to TRBJ2-7; no definite D call. The V and J ends lost 5 bases and 2 bases respectively, with 7 bases between them. CDR1 LNHDA and CDR2 SQIVND come from the germline V gene (reference sequence). This CDR3 spans 12 amino acids. This CDR3 reads CASSSPAYEQYF. The sequenced part of the CDR3 DNA is TGTGCCAGTAGTTCCCCAGCCTACGAG.

The table lists this clone with many counts. The CDR3 end is not reached by the read, which stops 3 residues before it; the germline J gene fills it in. V usage is TRBV6-4 and J usage is TRBJ2-1; D is uncertain. Germline V gives CDR1 MRHNA, CDR2 SNTAGT. V lost 5 bases, J lost 4 bases, and 9 bases lay in between. CDR3 length equals 13 residues. The sequenced CDR3 bases are TGTGCCAGCAGTATGAACAGATACAATGAG. It codes for CASSMNRYNE. From start to end, the CDR3 is CASSMNRYNEQFF.

This clone was seen many times. The CDR3 is CSALWTSGSDAYEQYF. Incomplete CDR3 DNA: TGCAGTGCTCTCTGGACTAGCGGGAGTGATGCGTACGAG. The chain has TRBV20-1 and TRBJ2-7; TRBD2 matches 13 bases. The read ends 3 residues before the CDR3 terminus; that terminus is restored from the germline J gene. The V segment lost 5 bases and the J segment 4 bases; nucleotides outside the gene matches: 11. Germline CDR1 is DFQATT and CDR2 is SNEGSKA (reference sequence). The CDR3 contains 16 residues.

This clone was found many times. Read coverage stops 3 residues before the CDR3 terminus; the germline J gene supplies the remainder. V usage is TRBV20-1 and J usage is TRBJ2-5; 9 bases are shared with TRBD2. V shed 1 base and J 2 bases; nucleotides not matched to a gene: 5. The CDR3 covers 15 residues. Germline lookup yields CDR1 DFQATT and CDR2 SNEGSKA (reference sequence). Incomplete CDR3 DNA: TGCAGTGCTAGAGGTTCTAGCGGGGAACAAGAGACC. Encoded protein: CSARGSSGEQET. The whole CDR3 is CSARGSSGEQETQYF.

There are many counts of this clone. CDR3 in amino acids: CASSDFTRTWLPTEAFF. The sequenced CDR3 bases are TGTGCCAGCAGTGATTTCACCCGAACATGGCTTCCCACTGAA. The rearrangement joins TRBV2 to TRBJ1-1; D ambiguous. The missing CDR3 end, 3 residues past where the read stops, is filled in from the germline J gene. The V gene lost 3 bases and the J gene lost 4 bases, with 21 bases spanning the gap. The germline gives CDR1 SNHLY, CDR2 FYNNEI. The CDR3 spans 17 residues. Using reference TRBV2 and TRBJ1-1 for the parts outside the CDR3, the full variable domain is EPEVTQTPSHQVTQMGQEVILRCVPISNHLYFYWYRQILGQKVEFLVSFYNNEISEKSEIFDDQFSVERPDGSNFTLKIRSTKLEDSAMYFCASSDFTRTWLPTEAFFGQGTRLTVV.

This clone was recorded a few times. The read ends 3 residues shy of where the CDR3 ends; the end is completed using the germline J gene. The chain has TRBV7-2 and TRBJ1-2; D perhaps matches TRBD1 (6 bases). Germline V gene lookup returns CDR1 SGHTA and CDR2 FQGNSA. The CDR3 covers 15 residues. This CDR3 reads CASSLGAGGHNDYTF. The sequenced part of the CDR3 DNA is TGTGCCAGCAGCTTAGGAGCGGGGGGCCACAATGAC.

The sample holds many counts of this clone. The read falls 3 residues short of the CDR3 end, and the missing part is taken from the germline J gene. This rearrangement joins TRBV20-1 to TRBJ1-2; 7 nucleotides line up with TRBD1. Per the germline V gene, CDR1 is DFQATT and CDR2 is SNEGSKA (reference sequence). The CDR3 has 14 residues. The V segment lost 0 bases and the J segment 5 bases; nucleotides outside the gene matches: 6. CDR3 DNA (partial): TGCAGTGCTAGAGACGGACAGGACCCTTATGGC. Amino acid sequence: CSARDGQDPYG. The full CDR3 is CSARDGQDPYGYTF.

This clone was seen repeatedly, ten times or more. The CDR3 end is not reached by the read, which stops 3 residues before it; the germline J gene fills it in. The V and J genes are TRBV6-2 or TRBV6-3 and TRBJ2-1; D perhaps matches TRBD2 (5 bases). Trimming shortened V by 7 bases and J by 6 bases, and 16 bases separated the two germline ends. The CDR3 runs to 14 residues. The germline V gene has CDR1 MNHEY and CDR2 SVGEGT. The sequenced part of the CDR3 DNA is TGTGCCAGCACCTCCGTACACGAGGGCAATGAG. It specifies CASTSVHEGNE. The full CDR3 sequence reads CASTSVHEGNEQFF.